This TCR beta chain was documented in a study of radiotherapy plus CTLA-4 blockade in lung cancer. The data were produced by immunoSEQ multiplex PCR, yet TCRdb's version contains in-frame clones alone and is incomplete. The sample records tens of thousands of clones, about 80% being singletons. In chemo-refractory metastatic non-small-cell lung cancer, patients got ipilimumab CTLA-4 blockade together with focal radiation. As regards this clone: What it binds is unknown.

CDR3 length: 15 residues. The V and J ends lost 4 bases and 0 bases respectively, with 11 bases between them. Germline CDR1 SGDLS, CDR2 YYNGEE. Findings and caveats of the study: Following radiotherapy plus ipilimumab, tumor-derived TCR clones expanded in the blood.

V gene TRBV9 combines with J gene TRBJ2-1; D remains unclear. The specimen comprised peripheral blood, sampled from a patient treated with radiotherapy plus ipilimumab. This TCR came from a human donor with non-small cell lung cancer who had a partial response to radiotherapy plus ipilimumab. CDR3 sequence (DNA): TGTGCCAGCAGCCTTCAGGTTAGCTCCTACAATGAGCAGTTCTTC. This translates into CASSLQVSSYNEQFF.